The 9 T cell receptor beta chains below come from one sample, sequenced in a study of CD8 T cells in Susac syndrome. RNA was extracted with the RNeasy kit, and a quantity of roughly 0.5 to 1 ug was reverse transcribed using random hexamers. MiXCR was run by TCRdb on the immunoSEQ multiplex PCR reads, yielding one entry per CDR3 protein. Of around 100,000 distinct CDR3 sequences in the sample, about 96% were seen once. Material: CD8+ T cells from PBMCs. Every receptor here comes from a human donor with Susac syndrome.

V usage is TRBV5-1 and J usage is TRBJ1-1; D unclear. There are 15 residues in the CDR3. Trimming removed 0 bases from V and 1 base from J, with 10 bases in between. Germline values: CDR1 SGHRS, CDR2 YFSETQ. This CDR3 is CASSLGPGWNTEAFF. Here the CDR3 DNA reads TGCGCCAGCAGCTTGGGACCGGGATGGAACACTGAAGCTTTCTTT.

This rearrangement joins TRBV2 to TRBJ1-2; maybe TRBD1 (5 bases). Trimming shortened V by 1 base and J by 8 bases, and 14 bases separated the two germline ends. Germline CDR1 is SNHLY and CDR2 is FYNNEI. The CDR3 spans 14 residues. CDR3 loop: CASSEGTPVRGYTF. In DNA, the CDR3 is TGTGCCAGCAGTGAAGGGACACCAGTTCGGGGCTACACCTTC. Filled out from reference TRBV2 and TRBJ1-2, the complete variable domain reads EPEVTQTPSHQVTQMGQEVILRCVPISNHLYFYWYRQILGQKVEFLVSFYNNEISEKSEIFDDQFSVERPDGSNFTLKIRSTKLEDSAMYFCASSEGTPVRGYTFGSGTRLTVV.

The J gene is TRBJ1-2, the V gene TRBV25-1, with unresolved D. From germline, CDR1 is MGHDK and CDR2 SYGVNS. This CDR3 has 13 residues. V dropped 7 bases and J dropped 4 bases, with 13 bases sitting between them. In DNA, the CDR3 is TGTGCCAGCACTCGGGGAGCGACCTATGGCTACACCTTC. As protein: CASTRGATYGYTF.

V and J are TRBV11-2 and TRBJ2-5; 10 bases fit TRBD2. The V gene end was trimmed by 1 base and the J gene end by 4 bases; junction bases not matched to a gene: 3. The CDR3 totals 15 residues. Germline loops: CDR1 SGHAT, CDR2 FQNNGV. The CDR3 nucleotides are TGTGCCAGCAGCTTAGGGGCTAGCGGGGGAGAGACCCAGTACTTC. Protein sequence: CASSLGASGGETQYF.

V usage is TRBV7-3 and J usage is TRBJ2-1, with D tentatively TRBD1 (8 bases). V lost 5 bases to trimming and J lost 6 bases, with 14 bases between them. From germline, CDR1 is SGHTA and CDR2 FQGTGA. The CDR3 runs to 14 residues. CDR3 in DNA: TGTGCCAGCAGCCCAAACAGGGGGGGCAATGAGCAGTTCTTC. Amino acid sequence: CASSPNRGGNEQFF. The whole variable domain, remainder taken from reference TRBV7-3 and TRBJ2-1, is GAGVSQTPSNKVTEKGKYVELRCDPISGHTALYWYRQSLGQGPEFLIYFQGTGAADDSGLPNDRFFAVRPEGSVSTLKIQRTERGDSAVYLCASSPNRGGNEQFFGPGTRLTVL.

This rearrangement joins TRBV4-1 to TRBJ2-4; D is tentatively TRBD1 or TRBD2 (6 bases each). CDR1 and CDR2 from the germline V gene are MGHRA and YSYEKL. V lost 0 bases and J lost 5, with 11 bases in between. The CDR3 covers 15 residues. The CDR3 loop reads CASSQDGGLENIQYF. In DNA, the CDR3 is TGCGCCAGCAGCCAAGATGGGGGGCTGGAAAACATTCAGTACTTC.

The chain is built from TRBV5-4 and TRBJ2-2, with 11 nucleotides matching TRBD1. The CDR3 sequence is 15 residues long. V lost 2 bases and J lost 7; bases outside the gene matches: 4. CDR1 and CDR2 (germline): SGHNT, YYREEE (reference sequence). This CDR3 is CASSFGQGADGELFF. The CDR3, as DNA: TGTGCCAGCAGCTTTGGACAGGGGGCCGACGGGGAGCTGTTTTTT.

This clonotype has only one observation. The V call is TRBV29-1, the J call TRBJ1-2; maybe TRBD1 (6 bases). The V end was cut by 2 bases, the J end by 7 bases, with 11 bases between. Germline CDR1 is SQVTM and CDR2 is ANQGSEA. The CDR3 covers 12 residues. CDR3 coding DNA: TGCAGCGTTGAAACGGGGGCAGTTGGCTACACCTTC. Translated: CSVETGAVGYTF.

The chain couples TRBV29-1 to TRBJ2-5; D is possibly TRBD2 (5 bases). CDR3 length: 10 residues. CDR1 SQVTM and CDR2 ANQGSEA come from the germline V gene. Trimming took off 3 bases at V and 7 bases at J, with 6 bases between the two ends. The CDR3 loop reads CSVDEGTQYF. CDR3 DNA sequence: TGCAGCGTTGATGAGGGGACCCAGTACTTC.